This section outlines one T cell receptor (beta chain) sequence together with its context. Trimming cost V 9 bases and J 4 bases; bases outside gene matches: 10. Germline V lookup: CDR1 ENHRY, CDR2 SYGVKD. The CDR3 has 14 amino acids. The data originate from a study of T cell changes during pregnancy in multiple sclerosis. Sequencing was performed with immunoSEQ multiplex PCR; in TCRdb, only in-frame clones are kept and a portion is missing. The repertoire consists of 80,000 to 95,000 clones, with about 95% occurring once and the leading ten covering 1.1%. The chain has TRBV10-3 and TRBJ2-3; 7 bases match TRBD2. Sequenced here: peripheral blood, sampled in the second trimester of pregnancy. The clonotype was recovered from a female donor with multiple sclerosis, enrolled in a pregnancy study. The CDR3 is CAIGAGRVADTQYF. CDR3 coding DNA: TGTGCCATAGGGGCAGGGAGGGTTGCAGATACGCAGTATTTT.